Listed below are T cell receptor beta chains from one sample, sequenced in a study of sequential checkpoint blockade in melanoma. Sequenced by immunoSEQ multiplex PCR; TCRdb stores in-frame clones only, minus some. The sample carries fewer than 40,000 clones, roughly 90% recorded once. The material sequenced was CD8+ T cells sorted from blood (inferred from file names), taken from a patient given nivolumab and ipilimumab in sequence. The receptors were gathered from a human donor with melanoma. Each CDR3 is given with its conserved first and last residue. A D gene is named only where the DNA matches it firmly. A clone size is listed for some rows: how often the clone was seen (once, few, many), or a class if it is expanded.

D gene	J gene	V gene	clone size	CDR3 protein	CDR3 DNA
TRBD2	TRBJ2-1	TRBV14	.	CASRPTETSGRTDEQFF	TGTGCCAGCAGGCCAACCGAGACTAGCGGGAGGACAGACGAGCAGTTCTTC
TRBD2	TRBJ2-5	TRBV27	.	CASSETSGRTETQYF	TGTGCCAGCAGTGAAACTAGCGGGAGGACGGAGACCCAGTACTTC
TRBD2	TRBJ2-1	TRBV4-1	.	CASSQEASGTRNEQFF	TGCGCCAGCAGCCAAGAGGCTAGCGGGACCCGAAATGAGCAGTTCTTC
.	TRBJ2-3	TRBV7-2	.	CASSEVSSTDTQYF	TGTGCCAGCAGTGAGGTGTCCAGCACAGATACGCAGTATTTT
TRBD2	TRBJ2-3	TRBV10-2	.	CASSRGDYVSTDTQYF	TGCGCCAGCAGCCGGGGGGACTACGTTAGCACAGATACGCAGTATTTT
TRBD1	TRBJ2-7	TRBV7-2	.	CASSSGDRGFYEQYF	TGTGCCAGCAGCTCCGGGGACAGGGGTTTCTACGAGCAGTACTTC
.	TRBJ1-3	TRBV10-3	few	CAITSGGGNTIYF	TGTGCCATCACGAGCGGAGGTGGAAACACCATATATTTT
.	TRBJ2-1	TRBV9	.	CASSVASEQFF	TGTGCCAGCAGCGTAGCGTCGGAGCAGTTCTTC
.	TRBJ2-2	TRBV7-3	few	CASSFHSGELFF	TGTGCCAGCAGCTTCCATTCCGGGGAGCTGTTTTTT
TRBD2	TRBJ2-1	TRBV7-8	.	CASSLAVGGRYNEQFF	TGTGCCAGCAGCTTAGCGGTAGGCGGGAGGTACAATGAGCAGTTCTTC
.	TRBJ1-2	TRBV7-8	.	CASSPGRDGYTF	TGTGCCAGCAGCCCCGGGAGAGATGGCTACACCTTC
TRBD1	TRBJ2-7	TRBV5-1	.	CASSSGTGYEQYF	TGCGCCAGCAGCTCTGGGACAGGCTACGAGCAGTACTTC
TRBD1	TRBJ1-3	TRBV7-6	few	CASSPRQGATSGNTIYF	TGTGCCAGCAGCCCCCGACAGGGGGCGACCTCTGGAAACACCATATATTTT
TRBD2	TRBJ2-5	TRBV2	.	CARGLAGGRETQYF	TGTGCCAGGGGACTAGCGGGAGGGCGGGAGACCCAGTACTTC
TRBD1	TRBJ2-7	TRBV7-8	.	CASSSSGTGIYEQYF	TGTGCCAGCAGCTCCTCCGGGACAGGGATTTACGAGCAGTACTTC
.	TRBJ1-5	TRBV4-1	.	CASSLGRGGQPQHF	TGCGCCAGCAGCCTTGGACGGGGGGGTCAGCCCCAGCATTTT
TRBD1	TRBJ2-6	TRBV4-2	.	CASSQEIWDSGSGANVLTF	TGTGCCAGCAGCCAAGAGATATGGGACAGCGGATCTGGGGCCAACGTCCTGACTTTC
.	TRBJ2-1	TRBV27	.	CASSVGSRSYNEQFF	TGTGCCAGCAGTGTCGGATCCCGGAGCTACAATGAGCAGTTCTTC
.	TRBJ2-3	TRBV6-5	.	CASTLANTQYF	TGTGCCAGCACCCTAGCGAATACGCAGTATTTT
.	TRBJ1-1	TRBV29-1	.	CSVEGLQGADEAFF	TGCAGCGTTGAAGGACTACAGGGAGCGGATGAAGCTTTCTTT
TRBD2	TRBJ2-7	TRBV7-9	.	CASSSTSGLYEQYF	TGTGCCAGCAGCTCTACTAGCGGGCTCTACGAGCAGTACTTC
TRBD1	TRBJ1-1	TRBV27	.	CASSLYRGNTEAFF	TGTGCCAGCAGTTTATACAGGGGGAACACTGAAGCTTTCTTT
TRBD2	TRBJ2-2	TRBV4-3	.	CASSQDPLGGTSGSFNTGELFF	TGCGCCAGCAGCCAAGATCCCCTAGGCGGGACTAGCGGGAGTTTTAACACCGGGGAGCTGTTTTTT
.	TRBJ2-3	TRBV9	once	CASSPRGGAVADTQYF	TGTGCCAGCAGCCCAAGGGGGGGTGCGGTGGCAGATACGCAGTATTTT
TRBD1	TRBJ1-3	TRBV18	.	CASSPAGTGVGNTIYF	TGTGCCAGCTCACCGGCCGGGACAGGGGTTGGAAACACCATATATTTT
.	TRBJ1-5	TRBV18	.	CASSPLSPQGSNQPQHF	TGTGCCAGCTCACCACTTTCTCCTCAGGGCAGCAATCAGCCCCAGCATTTT
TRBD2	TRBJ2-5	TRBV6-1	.	CASSEYPAGVGETQYF	TGTGCCAGCAGTGAATATCCAGCGGGAGTTGGGGAGACCCAGTACTTC
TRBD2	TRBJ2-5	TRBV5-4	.	CASSYSGGQETQYF	TGTGCCAGCAGCTATAGCGGGGGGCAAGAGACCCAGTACTTC
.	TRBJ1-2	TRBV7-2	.	CASSFDSYNYGYTF	TGTGCCAGCAGCTTCGACAGTTATAACTATGGCTACACCTTC
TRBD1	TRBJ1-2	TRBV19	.	CASSIVGQGRIGYTF	TGTGCCAGTAGTATAGTGGGACAGGGGAGAATAGGCTACACCTTC
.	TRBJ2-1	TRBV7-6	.	CASSQERSDEQFF	TGTGCCAGCAGCCAAGAACGGAGCGATGAGCAGTTCTTC
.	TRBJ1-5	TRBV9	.	CASSVGADYQPQHF	TGTGCCAGCAGCGTAGGGGCAGATTATCAGCCCCAGCATTTT